These 26 T cell receptor beta chains came from one sample sequenced in a study of T-cell reconstitution after alpha-beta-depleted transplantation in children (dated by TCRdb to about 2016). The library was built by means of PCR. The sample was run on an Illumina HiSeq 2500. TCR library preparation used molecular barcoding, with unique molecular identifiers applied to normalize quantification of the TCRbeta repertoire. The public sequencing data were trimmed at Q25 with fastp and processed into clonotypes with MiXCR by TCRdb, which kept only in-frame beta chains. Under each unique CDR3 protein, matching rows form one entry showing the most common genes and DNA. This sample gives 550,000 to 600,000 distinct CDR3 sequences in total; more than 20% of them show up just once. The top ten constitute roughly 14% of the sample. Explained via the paper, the treatment or condition label denotes: allogeneic hematopoietic cell transplantation with graft depleted of TCRalphabeta T cells and CD19 B cells.

Sample: PBMCs, mostly from graft donor cells, taken 360 days after TCRalphabeta/CD19-depleted stem cell transplant. The receptors derive from a boy in the first two years of life who had a stem cell transplant for acute myeloid leukemia, so the T cells may come from the graft donor.

This rearrangement joins TRBV12-3 or TRBV12-4 to TRBJ2-1, with 9 bases lining up with TRBD2. V dropped 6 bases and J dropped 3; count of bases not matched to a gene: 9. The length of the CDR3 is 16 residues. CDR3 nucleotides: TGTGCCAGCAGCCCGGCTAGCGGGGCCGACTACAATGAGCAGTTCTTC. Its protein is CASSPASGADYNEQFF.

This clonotype has a count of ten or more. V is TRBV12-3 or TRBV12-4 and J is TRBJ1-1, with D perhaps matching TRBD1 (5 bases). The CDR3 has 12 residues. Trimming left V 6 bases short and J 5 bases short, with 10 bases between. CDR3 in amino acids: CASRLGGTEAFF. The DNA for the CDR3 is TGTGCCAGCAGACTGGGGGGAACTGAAGCTTTCTTT.

The chain carries TRBV20-1 and TRBJ2-4; tentatively, D is TRBD2 (7 bases). Trimming cost V 3 bases and J 5 bases, with 26 bases left between them. The CDR3 totals 18 residues. Germline V gives CDR1 DFQATT, CDR2 SNEGSKA (reference sequence). CDR3 residues: CSARGVWGGSASQNIQYF. The CDR3 DNA reads as TGCAGTGCTAGGGGGGTGTGGGGGGGCTCAGCGTCCCAAAACATTCAGTACTTC.

The table lists this clonotype with many counts. As DNA, the CDR3 is TGTGCCAGCAGCATTGGACAGGGCTACTACAATGAGCAGTTCTTC. Translating gives CASSIGQGYYNEQFF. This sequence joins TRBV12-3 or TRBV12-4 and TRBJ2-1; TRBD1 matches at 8 bases. The J segment lost 3 bases and the V segment lost 6 bases, leaving 7 bases of the junction unmatched. The CDR3 totals 15 residues.

This clonotype was observed a few times. V gene TRBV5-1 combines with J gene TRBJ2-4; 7 bases are a match to TRBD1. This CDR3 region has 16 residues. Germline V gene lookup returns CDR1 SGHRS and CDR2 YFSETQ. V gave up 5 bases and J gave up 3 bases; unmatched junction bases: 11. The CDR3 protein is CASRTGTENFKNIQYF. Here the CDR3 DNA reads TGCGCCAGCAGGACAGGGACAGAAAATTTCAAAAACATTCAGTACTTC.

This sequence joins TRBV6-1 and TRBJ1-2; D uncertain. Trimming took 4 bases from V and 4 from J, leaving 7 bases between them. Germline loops: CDR1 MNHNS, CDR2 SASEGT. The length of the CDR3 is 12 residues. The chain's CDR3 is CASSGVFYGYTF. The CDR3 DNA sequence: TGTGCCAGCAGTGGGGTATTCTATGGCTACACCTTC.

The chain carries TRBV20-1 and TRBJ2-2, with 7 bases identical to TRBD2. The ends lost 6 bases at V and 6 bases at J; junction bases unmatched: 10. CDR1 DFQATT and CDR2 SNEGSKA come from the germline V gene (reference sequence). The CDR3 has 14 residues. The DNA for the CDR3 is TGCAGTGCCAGGGTATCGGGGGGTTCCGGGGAGCTGTTTTTT. This sequence encodes CSARVSGGSGELFF.

The CDR3 DNA reads TGTGCCAGCAGCTTACAGGGGTCGCCTGAAGCTTTCTTT. It encodes CASSLQGSPEAFF. The chain carries TRBV7-2 and TRBJ1-1; possibly TRBD1 for D (6 bases). Germline CDR1 reads SGHTA; CDR2 reads FQGNSA. V was shortened by 2 bases and J by 6 bases, with 10 bases between the two germline ends. The CDR3 has 13 amino acids.

The rearrangement joins TRBV12-3 or TRBV12-4 to TRBJ2-3; D remains unclear. The CDR3 extends over 17 amino acids. Trimming removed 5 bases at V and 5 bases at J, with 23 bases between. DNA for the CDR3: TGTGCCAGCAGTGACCGGGCCTCGCGGACCCACGAAGATACGCAGTATTTT. Its protein product is CASSDRASRTHEDTQYF.

This clonotype was observed at least ten times. This chain uses TRBV29-1 with TRBJ1-1, with a tentative D call TRBD1 (5 bases). V lost 5 bases, J lost 1 base, and 17 bases lay in between. The germline V gene encodes CDR1 SQVTM and CDR2 ANQGSEA. The CDR3 extends over 15 amino acids. The CDR3 sequence: CSVSSQRDGNTEAFF. The CDR3 coding sequence is TGCAGCGTTTCATCCCAAAGGGACGGGAACACTGAAGCTTTCTTT.

In this sample, this clonotype turned up many times. This chain joins TRBV20-1 and TRBJ1-5; TRBD1 is a possible D gene (5 bases). The V and J ends lost 6 bases and 2 bases respectively, with 11 bases between them. The CDR3 is 13 amino acids. The germline V gene encodes CDR1 DFQATT and CDR2 SNEGSKA (reference sequence). In DNA, the CDR3 is TGCAGTGCGCGACAGCATGGCAATCAGCCCCAGCATTTT. Its protein is CSARQHGNQPQHF.

This clonotype was picked up one time. The chain uses TRBV20-1 and TRBJ2-7; D is perhaps TRBD2 (5 bases). Trimming removed 6 bases at V and 8 bases at J, with 14 bases between. Germline V gene data show CDR1 as DFQATT and CDR2 as SNEGSKA (reference sequence). This CDR3 is 11 amino acids long. The CDR3 region has the DNA TGCAGTGCCCGACTGGGCGGGCAGCAGTACGTC. Its protein product is CSARLGGQQYV.

This clonotype was counted only a few times. The J gene is TRBJ2-5, the V gene TRBV7-6; TRBD1 might be the D (5 bases). Per the germline V gene, CDR1 is SGHVS and CDR2 is FNYEAQ. Trimming left V 5 bases short and J 4 bases short, with 14 bases between. The CDR3 covers 14 residues. The CDR3 DNA reads TGTGCCAGCAGCCTTACAGGAATGGGAGAGACCCAGTACTTC. It codes for CASSLTGMGETQYF. Together with reference TRBV7-6 and TRBJ2-5, the CDR3 gives the full variable domain: GAGVSQSPRYKVTKRGQDVALRCDPISGHVSLYWYRQALGQGPEFLTYFNYEAQQDKSGLPNDRFSAERPEGSISTLTIQRTEQRDSAMYRCASSLTGMGETQYFGPGTRLLVL.

This clonotype was detected ten times or more. This chain connects TRBV28 to TRBJ2-4, with D unresolved. With 3 bases removed from V and 2 bases from J, the gap between germline ends came to 11 bases. The CDR3 totals 15 residues. The V gene's germline CDR1 is MDHEN and CDR2 SYDVKM. CDR3 sequence reads: CASSFIAAPKNIQYF. CDR3 bases: TGTGCCAGCAGTTTTATCGCGGCACCCAAAAACATTCAGTACTTC.

Ten or more counts support this clonotype. The chain combines TRBV11-3 with TRBJ2-3, with a weak D call TRBD2 (6 bases). This CDR3 region has 15 residues. The V gene lost 4 bases and the J gene lost 2 bases, with 13 bases spanning the gap. Germline V gene data show CDR1 as SGHNT and CDR2 as YENEEA. Here the CDR3 DNA reads TGTGCCAGCAGCTCTAGCGTGACATTCACAGATACGCAGTATTTT. It yields the protein CASSSSVTFTDTQYF. The full variable domain, rest sourced from reference TRBV11-3 and TRBJ2-3, is EAGVVQSPRYKIIEKKQPVAFWCNPISGHNTLYWYLQNLGQGPELLIRYENEEAVDDSQLPKDRFSAERLKGVDSTLKIQPAELGDSAVYLCASSSSVTFTDTQYFGPGTRLTVL.

This clonotype appeared many times. The V call is TRBV7-9, the J call TRBJ2-5, with 8 bases lining up with TRBD1. Germline V gene sequence: CDR1 SEHNR, CDR2 FQNEAQ (reference sequence). This CDR3 region has 13 residues. J was trimmed by 5 bases and V by 5 bases; bases with no gene match: 4. This CDR3 reads CASSRTGLETQYF. The CDR3, as DNA: TGTGCCAGCAGCCGGACAGGGTTGGAGACCCAGTACTTC.

This clonotype was counted ten times or more. This chain connects TRBV7-9 to TRBJ2-3; weak D call: TRBD2 (6 bases). With 1 base removed from V and 1 base from J, the gap between germline ends came to 12 bases. Looked up from germline, CDR1 is SEHNR and CDR2 is FQNEAQ (reference sequence). This CDR3 has 16 amino acids. The CDR3 nucleotides read TGTGCCAGCAGCTTAGTTTGGGACTTACGCACAGATACGCAGTATTTT. Translated, it gives CASSLVWDLRTDTQYF. The full variable domain, rest sourced from reference TRBV7-9 and TRBJ2-3, is DTGVSQNPRHKITKRGQNVTFRCDPISEHNRLYWYRQTLGQGPEFLTYFQNEAQLEKSRLLSDRFSAERPKGSFSTLEIQRTEQGDSAMYLCASSLVWDLRTDTQYFGPGTRLTVL.

This clonotype was detected many times. The chain has TRBV24-1 and TRBJ2-3; D ambiguous. The length of the CDR3 is 12 residues. V was trimmed by 2 bases and J by 6 bases, leaving 5 bases between them. Germline loops: CDR1 KGHDR, CDR2 SFDVKD. The CDR3 protein is CATSDYGDTQYF. The CDR3 coding sequence is TGTGCCACCAGTGATTATGGGGATACGCAGTATTTT.

This clonotype was seen a handful of times. This chain joins TRBV20-1 and TRBJ2-3, with 7 bases lining up with TRBD1. V shed 1 base, J shed 2 bases, and the junction held 12 bases outside the gene matches. The CDR3 has 17 amino acids. Germline values: CDR1 DFQATT, CDR2 SNEGSKA (reference sequence). CDR3: CSARVPRTGLSTDTQYF. The CDR3 bases are TGCAGTGCTAGAGTTCCCCGGACAGGCCTTTCCACAGATACGCAGTATTTT.

This clonotype was counted many times. J is TRBJ2-5 and V is TRBV12-3 or TRBV12-4; 7 bases fit TRBD2. The CDR3 runs 16 residues. V lost 3 bases and J lost 1; bases outside the gene matches: 8. The chain's CDR3 is CASSLGLAVTQETQYF. DNA for the CDR3: TGTGCCAGCAGTTTGGGGCTAGCGGTGACCCAAGAGACCCAGTACTTC.

This clonotype was counted ten times or more. The J gene is TRBJ2-1, the V gene TRBV7-6, with TRBD2 identical over 11 bases. Germline CDR1 and CDR2: SGHVS and FNYEAQ. V gave up 4 bases and J gave up 5 bases; unmatched junction bases: 4. CDR3 length: 15 amino acids. The CDR3 sequence is CASSYSGGADNEQFF. CDR3 DNA sequence: TGTGCCAGCAGCTATAGCGGGGGGGCCGACAATGAGCAGTTCTTC.

This clonotype has only one observation. The chain links TRBV7-2 to TRBJ2-3; D may be TRBD2 (6 bases). Trimming removed 0 bases from V and 4 bases from J, with 14 bases in between. The CDR3 is 16 amino acids. The V gene's germline CDR1 is SGHTA and CDR2 FQGNSA. The CDR3 is CASSLALAGNADTQYF. The CDR3 DNA sequence: TGTGCCAGCAGCTTAGCGCTGGCGGGGAATGCAGATACGCAGTATTTT.

This chain uses TRBV13 with TRBJ2-3; the D gene is possibly TRBD2 (5 bases). CDR1 and CDR2 from the germline V gene are PRHDT and FYEKMQ (reference sequence). This CDR3 has 13 residues. V was clipped by 6 bases and J by 6 bases, with 13 bases between them. CDR3 in DNA: TGTGCCAGCAGGGTGCTAGCCGGGGATACGCAGTATTTT. This encodes CASRVLAGDTQYF.

This clonotype was detected many times. The rearrangement links TRBV11-2 to TRBJ2-5; TRBD2 agrees at 9 bases. This CDR3 is built from 16 residues. CDR1 and CDR2 from the germline V gene are SGHAT and FQNNGV. V lost 5 bases and J lost 2; bases outside the gene matches: 9. CDR3 protein: CASSLRGAGGQETQYF. DNA for the CDR3: TGTGCCAGCAGCCTCAGGGGCGCGGGGGGGCAAGAGACCCAGTACTTC.

This clonotype was counted a few times. The chain uses TRBV20-1 and TRBJ1-2; no reliable D call. The V gene lost 0 bases and the J gene lost 8 bases, with 16 bases spanning the gap. CDR1 DFQATT and CDR2 SNEGSKA come from the germline V gene (reference sequence). This CDR3 spans 14 amino acids. The CDR3 here is CSARDAKGIGGYTF. In DNA form, the CDR3 reads TGCAGTGCTAGAGATGCGAAAGGGATTGGCGGCTACACCTTC.

This clonotype was seen repeatedly, ten times or more. The chain employs TRBV7-2 and TRBJ2-1; weak D call: TRBD2 (6 bases). Per the germline V gene, CDR1 is SGHTA and CDR2 is FQGNSA. The CDR3 is 14 amino acids. Trimming cost V 1 base and J 5 bases, with 9 bases left between them. CDR3 in DNA: TGTGCCAGCAGCTTAGTGCTAGCGAACAATGAGCAGTTCTTC. This sequence encodes CASSLVLANNEQFF.